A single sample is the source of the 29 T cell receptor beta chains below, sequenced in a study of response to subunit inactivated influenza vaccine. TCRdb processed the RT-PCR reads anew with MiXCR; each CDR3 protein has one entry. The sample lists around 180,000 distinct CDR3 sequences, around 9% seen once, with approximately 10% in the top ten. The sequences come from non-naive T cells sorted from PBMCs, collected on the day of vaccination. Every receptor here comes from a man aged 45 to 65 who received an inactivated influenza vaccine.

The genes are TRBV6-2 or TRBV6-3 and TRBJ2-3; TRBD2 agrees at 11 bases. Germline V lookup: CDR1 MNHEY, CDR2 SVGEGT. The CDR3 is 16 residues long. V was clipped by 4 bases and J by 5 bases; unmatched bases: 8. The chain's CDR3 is CASSWQLAGAGDTQYF. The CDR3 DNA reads TGTGCCAGCAGTTGGCAACTAGCGGGGGCCGGAGATACGCAGTATTTT.

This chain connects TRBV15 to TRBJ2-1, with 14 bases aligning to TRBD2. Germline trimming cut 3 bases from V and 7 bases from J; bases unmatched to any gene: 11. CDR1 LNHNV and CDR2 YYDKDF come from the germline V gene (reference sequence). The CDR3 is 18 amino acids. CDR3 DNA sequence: TGTGCCACCAGCAGGGACCGACTAGCGGGAGGGCCGATGAATGAGCAGTTCTTC. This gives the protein CATSRDRLAGGPMNEQFF.

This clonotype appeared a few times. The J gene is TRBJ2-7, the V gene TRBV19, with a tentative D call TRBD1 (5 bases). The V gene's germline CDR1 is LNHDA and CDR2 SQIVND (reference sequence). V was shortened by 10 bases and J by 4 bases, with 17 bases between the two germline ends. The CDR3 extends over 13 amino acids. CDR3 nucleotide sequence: TGTGCCACCCCCCAGACAGAGCCGTACGAGCAGTACTTC. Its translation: CATPQTEPYEQYF.

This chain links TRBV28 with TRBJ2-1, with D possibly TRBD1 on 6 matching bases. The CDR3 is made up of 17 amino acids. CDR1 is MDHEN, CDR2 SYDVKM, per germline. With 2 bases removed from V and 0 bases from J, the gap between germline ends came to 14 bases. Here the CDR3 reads CASSLRDTESSYNEQFF. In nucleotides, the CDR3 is TGTGCCAGCAGTTTAAGGGACACGGAAAGCTCCTACAATGAGCAGTTCTTC.

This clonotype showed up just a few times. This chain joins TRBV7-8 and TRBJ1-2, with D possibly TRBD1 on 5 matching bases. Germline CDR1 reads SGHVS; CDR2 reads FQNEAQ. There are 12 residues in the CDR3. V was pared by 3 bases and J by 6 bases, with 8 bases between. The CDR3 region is CASSFRRDGYTF. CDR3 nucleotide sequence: TGTGCCAGCAGCTTCCGCAGGGATGGCTACACCTTC.

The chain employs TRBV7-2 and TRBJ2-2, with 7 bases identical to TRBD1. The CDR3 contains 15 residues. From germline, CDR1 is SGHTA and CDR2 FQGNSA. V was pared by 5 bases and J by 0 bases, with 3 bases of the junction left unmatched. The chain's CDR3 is CASSQQGTNTGELFF. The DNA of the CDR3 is TGTGCCAGCAGCCAACAGGGGACGAACACCGGGGAGCTGTTTTTT.

The CDR3 coding sequence is TGCAGCGTCCAGGGGGGCTCCTACGAGCAGTACTTC. This sequence encodes CSVQGGSYEQYF. This chain connects TRBV29-1 to TRBJ2-7; weak D call: TRBD1 (7 bases). V was clipped by 6 bases and J by 0 bases, with 9 bases between them. CDR3 size: 12 residues. Looked up from germline, CDR1 is SQVTM and CDR2 is ANQGSEA.

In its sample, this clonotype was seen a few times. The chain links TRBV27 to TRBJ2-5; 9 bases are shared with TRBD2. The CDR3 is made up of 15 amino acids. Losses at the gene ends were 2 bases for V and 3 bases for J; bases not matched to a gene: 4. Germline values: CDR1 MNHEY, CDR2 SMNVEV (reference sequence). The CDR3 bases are TGTGCCAGCAGTTTAATAGCGGGAGTTAAAGAGACCCAGTACTTC. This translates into CASSLIAGVKETQYF.

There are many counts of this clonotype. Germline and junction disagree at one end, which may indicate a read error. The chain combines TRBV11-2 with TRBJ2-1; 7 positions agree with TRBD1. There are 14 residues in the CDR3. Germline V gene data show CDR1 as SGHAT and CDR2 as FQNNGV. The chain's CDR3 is CASSRERLGTVTLF. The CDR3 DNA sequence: TGTGCCAGCAGCCGCGAACGACTGGGGACAGTTACGCTCTTC.

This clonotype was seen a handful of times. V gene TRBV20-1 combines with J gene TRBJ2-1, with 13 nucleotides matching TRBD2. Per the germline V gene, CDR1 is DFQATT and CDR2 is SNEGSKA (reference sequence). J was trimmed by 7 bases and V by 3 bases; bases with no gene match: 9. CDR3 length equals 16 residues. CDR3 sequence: CSARELAGGLWNEQFF. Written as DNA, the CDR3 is TGCAGTGCTAGGGAACTAGCGGGAGGGTTGTGGAATGAGCAGTTCTTC.

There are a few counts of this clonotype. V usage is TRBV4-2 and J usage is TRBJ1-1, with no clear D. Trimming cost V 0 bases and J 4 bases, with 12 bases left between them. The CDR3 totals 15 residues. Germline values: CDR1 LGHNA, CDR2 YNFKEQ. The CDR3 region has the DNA TGTGCCAGCAGCCAAGATTACGGGGTTTTCACTGAAGCTTTCTTT. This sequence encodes CASSQDYGVFTEAFF.

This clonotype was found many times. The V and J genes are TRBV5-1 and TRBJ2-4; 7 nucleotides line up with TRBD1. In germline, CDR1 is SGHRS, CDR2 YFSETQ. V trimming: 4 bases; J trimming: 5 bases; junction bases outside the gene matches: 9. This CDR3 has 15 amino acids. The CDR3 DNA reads TGCGCCAGCAGCCTGGTAGGGGGCAGCGAAAACATTCAGTACTTC. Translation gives CASSLVGGSENIQYF.

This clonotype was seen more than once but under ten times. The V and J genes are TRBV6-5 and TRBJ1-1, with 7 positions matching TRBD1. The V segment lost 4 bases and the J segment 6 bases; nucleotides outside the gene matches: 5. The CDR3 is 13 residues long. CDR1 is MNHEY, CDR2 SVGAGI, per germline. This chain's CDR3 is CASSSTGKAEAFF. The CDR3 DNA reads TGTGCCAGCAGTTCGACAGGGAAGGCTGAAGCTTTCTTT.

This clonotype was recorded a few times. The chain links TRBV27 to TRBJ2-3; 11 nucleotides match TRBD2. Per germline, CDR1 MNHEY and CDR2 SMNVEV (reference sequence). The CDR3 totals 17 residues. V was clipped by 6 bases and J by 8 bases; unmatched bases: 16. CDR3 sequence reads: CASRTHFSGGAQVTQYF. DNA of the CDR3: TGTGCCAGCAGAACTCACTTTAGCGGGGGGGCTCAAGTTACGCAGTATTTT.

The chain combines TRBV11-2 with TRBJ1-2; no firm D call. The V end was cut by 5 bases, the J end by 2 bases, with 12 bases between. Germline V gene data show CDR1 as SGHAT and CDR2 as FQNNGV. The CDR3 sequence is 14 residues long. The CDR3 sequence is CASSLGSGNYGYTF. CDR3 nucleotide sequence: TGTGCCAGCAGCCTCGGGTCCGGGAACTATGGCTACACCTTC.

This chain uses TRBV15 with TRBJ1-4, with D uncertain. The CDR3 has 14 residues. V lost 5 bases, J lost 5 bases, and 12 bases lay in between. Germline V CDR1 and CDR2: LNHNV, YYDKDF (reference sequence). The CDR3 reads CATSQTRINEKLFF. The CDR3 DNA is TGTGCCACCAGCCAGACCAGGATAAATGAAAAACTGTTTTTT. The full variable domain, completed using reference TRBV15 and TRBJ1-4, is DAMVIQNPRYQVTQFGKPVTLSCSQTLNHNVMYWYQQKSSQAPKLLFHYYDKDFNNEADTPDNFQSRRPNTSFCFLDIRSPGLGDTAMYLCATSQTRINEKLFFGSGTQLSVL.

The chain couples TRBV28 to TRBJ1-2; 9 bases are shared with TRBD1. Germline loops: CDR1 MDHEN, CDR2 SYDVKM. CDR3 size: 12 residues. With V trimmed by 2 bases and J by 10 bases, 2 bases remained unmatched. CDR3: CASSLGQGTYTF. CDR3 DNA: TGTGCCAGCAGTTTAGGACAGGGGACCTACACCTTC.

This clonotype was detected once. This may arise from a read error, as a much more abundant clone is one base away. The CDR3 is CASDQGLGFSYNEQLF. Here the CDR3 DNA reads TGTGCCAGCGATCAGGGACTAGGGTTTTCCTACAATGAGCAGTTGTTC. The J gene is TRBJ2-1, the V gene TRBV5-5, with 8 bases aligning to TRBD2. This CDR3 has 16 amino acids. Germline CDR1 and CDR2: SGHKS and YYEKEE (reference sequence).

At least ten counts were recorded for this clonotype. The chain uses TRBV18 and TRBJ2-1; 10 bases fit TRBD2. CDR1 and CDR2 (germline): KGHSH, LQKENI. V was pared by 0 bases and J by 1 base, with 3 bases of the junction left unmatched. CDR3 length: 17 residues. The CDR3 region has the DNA TGTGCCAGCTCACCACCCCTAGCGGGAGTGTCCTACAATGAGCAGTTCTTC. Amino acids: CASSPPLAGVSYNEQFF.

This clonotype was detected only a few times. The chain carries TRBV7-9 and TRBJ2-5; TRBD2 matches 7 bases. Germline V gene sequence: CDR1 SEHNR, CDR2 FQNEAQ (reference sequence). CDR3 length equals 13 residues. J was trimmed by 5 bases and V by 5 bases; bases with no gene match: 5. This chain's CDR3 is CASSRRGTETQYF. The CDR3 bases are TGTGCCAGCAGCCGGCGGGGGACGGAGACCCAGTACTTC.

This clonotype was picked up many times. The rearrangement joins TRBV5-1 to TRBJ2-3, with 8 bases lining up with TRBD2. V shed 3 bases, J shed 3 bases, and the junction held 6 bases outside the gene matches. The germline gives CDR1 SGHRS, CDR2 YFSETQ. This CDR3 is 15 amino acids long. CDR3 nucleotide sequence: TGCGCCAGCAGCTACGGAGCGGGAGAAACAGATACGCAGTATTTT. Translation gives CASSYGAGETDTQYF.

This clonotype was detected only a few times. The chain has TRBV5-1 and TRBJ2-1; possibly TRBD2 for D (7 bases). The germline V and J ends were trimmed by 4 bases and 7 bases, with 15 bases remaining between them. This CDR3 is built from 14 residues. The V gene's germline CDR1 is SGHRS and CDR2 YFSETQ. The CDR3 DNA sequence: TGCGCCAGCAGCCGGGGGGCCCGTGGGAATGAGCAGTTCTTC. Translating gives CASSRGARGNEQFF. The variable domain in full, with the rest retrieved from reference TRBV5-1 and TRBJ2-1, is KAGVTQTPRYLIKTRGQQVTLSCSPISGHRSVSWYQQTPGQGLQFLFEYFSETQRNKGNFPGRFSGRQFSNSRSEMNVSTLELGDSALYLCASSRGARGNEQFFGPGTRLTVL.

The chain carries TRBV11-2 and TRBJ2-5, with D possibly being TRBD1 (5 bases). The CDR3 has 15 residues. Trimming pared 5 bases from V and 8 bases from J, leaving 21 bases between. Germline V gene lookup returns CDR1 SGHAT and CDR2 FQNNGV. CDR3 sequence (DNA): TGTGCCAGCAGCAAAGTACCCAGGACACTTATAACCCAGTACTTC. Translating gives CASSKVPRTLITQYF.

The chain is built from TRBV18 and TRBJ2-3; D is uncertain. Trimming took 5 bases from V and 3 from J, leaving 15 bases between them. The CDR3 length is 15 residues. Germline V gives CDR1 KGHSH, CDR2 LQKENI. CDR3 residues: CASSGPVGLTDTQYF. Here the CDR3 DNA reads TGTGCCAGCTCAGGCCCGGTGGGTCTGACAGATACGCAGTATTTT.

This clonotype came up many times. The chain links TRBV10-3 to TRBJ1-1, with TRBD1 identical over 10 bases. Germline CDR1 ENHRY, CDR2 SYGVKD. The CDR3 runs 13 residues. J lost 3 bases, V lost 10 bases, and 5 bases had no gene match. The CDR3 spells CATRQGADTEAFF. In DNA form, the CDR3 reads TGTGCCACCAGACAGGGGGCGGACACTGAAGCTTTCTTT.

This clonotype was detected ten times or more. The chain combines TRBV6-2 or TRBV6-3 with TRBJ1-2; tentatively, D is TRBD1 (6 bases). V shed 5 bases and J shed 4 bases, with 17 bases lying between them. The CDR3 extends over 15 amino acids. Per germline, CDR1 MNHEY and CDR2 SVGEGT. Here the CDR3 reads CASSHAPDRSYGYTF. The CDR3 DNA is TGTGCCAGCAGTCATGCCCCCGACAGGAGCTATGGCTACACCTTC.

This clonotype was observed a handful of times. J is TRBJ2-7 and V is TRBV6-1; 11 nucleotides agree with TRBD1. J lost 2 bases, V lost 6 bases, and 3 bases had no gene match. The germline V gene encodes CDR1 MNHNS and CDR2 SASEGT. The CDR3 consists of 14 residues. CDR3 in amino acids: CASRRDRGAYEQYF. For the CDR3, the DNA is TGTGCCAGCAGACGGGACAGGGGGGCCTACGAGCAGTACTTC.

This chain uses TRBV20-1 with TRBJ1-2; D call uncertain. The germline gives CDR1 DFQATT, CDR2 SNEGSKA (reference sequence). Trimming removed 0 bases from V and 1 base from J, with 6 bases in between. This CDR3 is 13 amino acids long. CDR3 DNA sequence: TGCAGTGCTAGAGACGGGGTTAACTATGGCTACACCTTC. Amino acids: CSARDGVNYGYTF.

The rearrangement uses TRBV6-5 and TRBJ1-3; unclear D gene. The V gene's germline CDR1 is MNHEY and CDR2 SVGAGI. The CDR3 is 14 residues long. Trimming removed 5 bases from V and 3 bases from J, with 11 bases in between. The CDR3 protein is CASSNTVGGNTIYF. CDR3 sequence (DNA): TGTGCCAGCAGTAACACAGTGGGTGGAAACACCATATATTTT.